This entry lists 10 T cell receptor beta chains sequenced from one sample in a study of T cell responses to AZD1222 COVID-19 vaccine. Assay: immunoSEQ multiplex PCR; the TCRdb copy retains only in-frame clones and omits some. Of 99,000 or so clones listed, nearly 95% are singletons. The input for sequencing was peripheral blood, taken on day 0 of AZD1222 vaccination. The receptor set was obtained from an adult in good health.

For the CDR3, the DNA is TGTGCCTGGACCCTTTCGGGGGCAGTTTATGGCTACACCTTC. Translating it yields CAWTLSGAVYGYTF. The chain uses TRBV30 and TRBJ1-2, with a weak D call TRBD1 (6 bases). The CDR3 runs to 14 residues. Germline V gene sequence: CDR1 GTSNPN, CDR2 SVGIG (reference sequence). V lost 4 bases to trimming and J lost 5 bases, with 17 bases between them.

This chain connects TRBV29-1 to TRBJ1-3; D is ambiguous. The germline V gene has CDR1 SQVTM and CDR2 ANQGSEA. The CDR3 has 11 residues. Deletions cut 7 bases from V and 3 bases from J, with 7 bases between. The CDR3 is CSALDGNTIYF. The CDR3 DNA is TGCAGCGCCCTAGATGGAAACACCATATATTTT.

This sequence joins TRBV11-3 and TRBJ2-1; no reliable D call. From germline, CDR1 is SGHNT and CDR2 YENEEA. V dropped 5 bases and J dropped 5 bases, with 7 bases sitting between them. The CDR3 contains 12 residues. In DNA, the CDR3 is TGTGCCAGCAGCGGTACCGACAATGAGCAGTTCTTC. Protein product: CASSGTDNEQFF. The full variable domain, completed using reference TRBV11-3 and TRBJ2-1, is EAGVVQSPRYKIIEKKQPVAFWCNPISGHNTLYWYLQNLGQGPELLIRYENEEAVDDSQLPKDRFSAERLKGVDSTLKIQPAELGDSAVYLCASSGTDNEQFFGPGTRLTVL.

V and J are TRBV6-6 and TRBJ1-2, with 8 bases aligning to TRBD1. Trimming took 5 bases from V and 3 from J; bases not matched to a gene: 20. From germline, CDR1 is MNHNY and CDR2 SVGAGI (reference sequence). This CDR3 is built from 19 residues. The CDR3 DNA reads TGTGCCAGCAGTCCCGGACAGGGAGGAGGTTGGGACTCTCACTATGGCTACACCTTC. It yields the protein CASSPGQGGGWDSHYGYTF.

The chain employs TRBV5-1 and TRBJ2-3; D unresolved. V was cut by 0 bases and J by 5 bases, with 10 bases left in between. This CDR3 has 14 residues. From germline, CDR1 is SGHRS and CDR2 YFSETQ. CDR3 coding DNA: TGCGCCAGCAGCTTGGTAAACTACAGAGATACGCAGTATTTT. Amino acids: CASSLVNYRDTQYF.

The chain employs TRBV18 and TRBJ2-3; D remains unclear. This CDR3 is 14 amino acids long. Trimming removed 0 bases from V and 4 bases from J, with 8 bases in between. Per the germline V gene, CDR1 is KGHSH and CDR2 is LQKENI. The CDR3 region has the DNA TGTGCCAGCTCACCACCGAGTGTGCCAGATACGCAGTATTTT. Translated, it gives CASSPPSVPDTQYF.

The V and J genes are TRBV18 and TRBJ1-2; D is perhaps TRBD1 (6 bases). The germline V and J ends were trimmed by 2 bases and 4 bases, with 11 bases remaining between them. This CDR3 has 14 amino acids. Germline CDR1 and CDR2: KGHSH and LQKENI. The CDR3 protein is CASSPGGVGYGYTF. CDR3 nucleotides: TGTGCCAGCTCACCAGGGGGCGTCGGCTATGGCTACACCTTC.

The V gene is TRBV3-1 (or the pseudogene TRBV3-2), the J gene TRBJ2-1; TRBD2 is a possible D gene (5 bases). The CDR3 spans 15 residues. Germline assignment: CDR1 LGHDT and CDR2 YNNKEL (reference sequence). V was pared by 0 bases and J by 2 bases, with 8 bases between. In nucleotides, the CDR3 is TGTGCCAGCAGCCAAGAGATAGCGCCCTACAATGAGCAGTTCTTC. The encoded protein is CASSQEIAPYNEQFF.

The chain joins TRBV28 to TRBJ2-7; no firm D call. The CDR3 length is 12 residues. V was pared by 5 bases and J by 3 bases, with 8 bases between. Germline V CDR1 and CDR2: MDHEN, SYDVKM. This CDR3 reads CASSPDDYEQYF. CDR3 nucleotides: TGTGCCAGCAGTCCGGACGACTACGAGCAGTACTTC. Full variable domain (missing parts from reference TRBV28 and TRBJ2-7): DVKVTQSSRYLVKRTGEKVFLECVQDMDHENMFWYRQDPGLGLRLIYFSYDVKMKEKGDIPEGYSVSREKKERFSLILESASTNQTSMYLCASSPDDYEQYFGPGTRLTVT.

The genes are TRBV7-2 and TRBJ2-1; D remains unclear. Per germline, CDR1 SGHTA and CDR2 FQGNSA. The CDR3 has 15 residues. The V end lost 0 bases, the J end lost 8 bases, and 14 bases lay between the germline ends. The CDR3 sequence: CASSLAFTYKDEQFF. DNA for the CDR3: TGTGCCAGCAGCTTAGCATTCACTTATAAGGATGAGCAGTTCTTC.